The 2 T cell receptor beta chains below come from one sample, sequenced in a study of identical twins (dated by TCRdb to the mid-2010s). Libraries came from 5' RACE. Data came from an Illumina HiSeq 2000. TCRdb cleaned the public reads at Q25 with fastp, built clones with MiXCR and kept in-frame beta chains. Every distinct CDR3 protein forms one entry, paired with its most common genes and DNA. In this sample the table shows a few hundred thousand distinct CDR3 sequences, around a tenth of which occur a single time. 2.5% to 3.5% of the sample comes from the top ten. This sample was shared with a second study, whose subject was yellow fever vaccine responses in identical twins.

The specimen sequenced was PBMCs. The receptors come from a woman aged 18-29 years in good health.

This clonotype has ten or more counts. V usage is TRBV3-1 and J usage is TRBJ2-5; D ambiguous. CDR1 is LGHDT, CDR2 YNNKEL, per germline (reference sequence). Deletions cut 1 base from V and 4 bases from J, with 10 bases between. The CDR3 consists of 14 residues. CDR3 amino acids: CASSQVGVGETQYF. CDR3 sequence (DNA): TGTGCCAGCAGCCAAGTTGGAGTAGGAGAGACCCAGTACTTC.

This clonotype was counted ten times or more. J is TRBJ2-3 and V is TRBV3-1; 8 nucleotides match TRBD1. The V and J ends lost 8 bases and 4 bases, in that order; junction bases with no gene match: 14. The CDR3 contains 16 residues. Germline values: CDR1 LGHDT, CDR2 YNNKEL (reference sequence). CDR3 bases: TGTGCCAGCCGGACCTTCGCGGCAGGGGGCCCAGATACGCAGTATTTT. Amino acid sequence: CASRTFAAGGPDTQYF.